The rows below give T cell receptor beta chains drawn from one sample of a study of T cell repertoires in cytomegalovirus infection. TCRdb processed the reads anew with MiXCR; each CDR3 protein has one entry. The sample has roughly 720,000 distinct CDR3 sequences, under 40% seen once. Specimen: PBMCs. These receptors were collected from a human donor in good health (CMV status not recorded). Some clones in this sample may be carry-over from other donors' samples. CDR3s include the opening cysteine and the closing phenylalanine or tryptophan. The listing skips clone size in some rows; elsewhere it reads once, few, many or a size class.

v_gene: TRBV27; abundance: .; j_gene: TRBJ2-1; CDR3aa: CASSSVGGGNYNEQFF
v_gene: TRBV7-2; abundance: many; j_gene: TRBJ2-1; CDR3aa: CASSLDRGDEQFF
v_gene: TRBV24-1; abundance: .; j_gene: TRBJ2-3; CDR3aa: CATSDPRGGAGDTQYF
v_gene: TRBV28; abundance: .; j_gene: TRBJ2-7; CDR3aa: CASPPAGAGSYEQYF
v_gene: TRBV28; abundance: few; j_gene: TRBJ1-1; CDR3aa: CASSSAGRDTEAFF
v_gene: TRBV28; abundance: many; j_gene: TRBJ2-2; CDR3aa: CASSSLEGVTGELFF
v_gene: TRBV20-1; abundance: .; j_gene: TRBJ1-5; CDR3aa: CSASDRGNNQPQHF
v_gene: TRBV28; abundance: few; j_gene: TRBJ1-1; CDR3aa: CASSLPGGITEAFF
v_gene: TRBV7-2; abundance: many; j_gene: TRBJ2-3; CDR3aa: CASSSRDIQSSTDTQYF
v_gene: TRBV7-2; abundance: .; j_gene: TRBJ2-7; CDR3aa: CASSAGTVDSYEKYF
v_gene: TRBV27; abundance: few; j_gene: TRBJ1-1; CDR3aa: CASRTPYTEAFF
v_gene: TRBV7-2; abundance: .; j_gene: TRBJ2-6; CDR3aa: CASSLVSGGAGANVLTF
v_gene: TRBV18; abundance: .; j_gene: TRBJ2-7; CDR3aa: CASSPLAGETYF
v_gene: TRBV7-2; abundance: few; j_gene: TRBJ1-4; CDR3aa: CASSSSIGEKLFF